The 11 T cell receptor beta chains below come from one sample, sequenced in a study of stem cell transplantation in POMP-related autoinflammatory disease. Some clones are missing from TCRdb's copy, which holds only in-frame ones; the method was immunoSEQ multiplex PCR. The table includes 68,000 or so clones, just over 90% detected once. The sequencing used CD4+ T cells from PBMCs, collected after stem cell transplantation. These receptors originate from a human patient with POMP-related autoinflammation and immune dysregulation (PRAID). Some T cells may be transferred from the graft donor.

The chain has TRBV7-9 and TRBJ1-1; D remains unclear. V was pared by 5 bases and J by 5 bases, with 12 bases between. The CDR3 extends over 13 amino acids. Per germline, CDR1 SEHNR and CDR2 FQNEAQ (reference sequence). The CDR3 loop is CASSPPPRTEAFF. The CDR3 nucleotides read TGTGCCAGCAGCCCTCCCCCCCGGACTGAAGCTTTCTTT.

The chain is built from TRBV5-1 and TRBJ1-3; D is unresolved. Per the germline V gene, CDR1 is SGHRS and CDR2 is YFSETQ. The CDR3 has 18 residues. The germline V and J ends were trimmed by 0 bases and 0 bases, with 16 bases remaining between them. The CDR3, as DNA: TGCGCCAGCAGCTTGGCCCCTCTGGGGTCGAGCTCTGGAAACACCATATATTTT. Translation gives CASSLAPLGSSSGNTIYF.

This clone came up once. The identical CDR3 is also encoded by other nucleotide sequences in the sample. The V call is TRBV19, the J call TRBJ1-4, with 8 bases lining up with TRBD1. V was clipped by 6 bases and J by 0 bases; unmatched bases: 0. The CDR3 is 14 amino acids. CDR1 LNHDA and CDR2 SQIVND come from the germline V gene (reference sequence). CDR3: CASRTGATNEKLFF. DNA of the CDR3: TGTGCCAGTAGGACAGGGGCAACTAATGAAAAACTGTTTTTT. Based on the CDR3 plus reference TRBV19 and TRBJ1-4, the full variable domain is DGGITQSPKYLFRKEGQNVTLSCEQNLNHDAMYWYRQDPGQGLRLIYYSQIVNDFQKGDIAEGYSVSREKKESFPLTVTSAQKNPTAFYLCASRTGATNEKLFFGSGTQLSVL.

There are a few counts of this clone. The gene calls are TRBV19 and TRBJ1-5; D gene uncertain. There are 12 residues in the CDR3. The V end was cut by 9 bases, the J end by 4 bases, with 10 bases between. CDR1 and CDR2 (germline): LNHDA, SQIVND (reference sequence). The CDR3 here is CASTSRNQPQHF. CDR3 nucleotide sequence: TGTGCCAGCACCTCACGGAATCAGCCCCAGCATTTT.

The V and J genes are TRBV18 and TRBJ1-4; 7 bases match TRBD1. The CDR3 is made up of 14 amino acids. Trimming removed 3 bases from V and 5 bases from J; junction bases left unmatched: 3. CDR1 KGHSH and CDR2 LQKENI come from the germline V gene. The CDR3, as DNA: TGTGCCAGCTCACCTTCGACAGGGAATGAAAAACTGTTTTTT. Encoded protein: CASSPSTGNEKLFF.

The V call is TRBV7-9, the J call TRBJ1-1, with TRBD1 matching over 8 bases. The CDR3 is made up of 15 amino acids. The germline V gene has CDR1 SEHNR and CDR2 FQNEAQ (reference sequence). The trim removed 4 bases at V and 4 bases at J, leaving 8 bases unmatched. The DNA for the CDR3 is TGTGCCAGCAGCTACACCGGGACAGGTGGCACTGAAGCTTTCTTT. This gives the protein CASSYTGTGGTEAFF.

The chain carries TRBV28 and TRBJ1-1; possible D gene TRBD1, 6 bases. Germline lookup yields CDR1 MDHEN and CDR2 SYDVKM. Trimming took 5 bases from V and 4 from J, leaving 14 bases between them. The CDR3 spans 14 residues. CDR3 amino acids: CASSLAGTSTEAFF. CDR3 DNA sequence: TGTGCCAGCAGTCTAGCGGGGACAAGCACTGAAGCTTTCTTT.

The chain combines TRBV2 with TRBJ1-1, with TRBD1 identical over 9 bases. Germline assignment: CDR1 SNHLY and CDR2 FYNNEI. The CDR3 length is 13 residues. The ends lost 8 bases at V and 3 bases at J; junction bases unmatched: 4. CDR3 amino acids: CASSRTGDTEAFF. CDR3 nucleotides: TGTGCCAGCTCTAGGACAGGGGACACTGAAGCTTTCTTT.

The chain has TRBV12-5 and TRBJ2-1; D not resolved. This CDR3 is built from 14 residues. V lost 1 base to trimming and J lost 1 base, with 5 bases between them. Germline V CDR1 and CDR2: LGHNT, FRNRAP. As DNA, the CDR3 is TGTGCTAGTGGTTTGGGAGGATCCTACAATGAGCAGTTCTTC. This translates into CASGLGGSYNEQFF.

The chain carries TRBV2 and TRBJ2-7; D not resolved. Trimming took off 2 bases at V and 7 bases at J, with 15 bases between the two ends. Germline CDR1 and CDR2: SNHLY and FYNNEI. CDR3 length: 14 amino acids. The CDR3 DNA is TGTGCCAGCAGTGAATCGAGGTCGCTGGGGGAGCAGTACTTC. Encoded protein: CASSESRSLGEQYF. The whole variable domain, remainder taken from reference TRBV2 and TRBJ2-7, is EPEVTQTPSHQVTQMGQEVILRCVPISNHLYFYWYRQILGQKVEFLVSFYNNEISEKSEIFDDQFSVERPDGSNFTLKIRSTKLEDSAMYFCASSESRSLGEQYFGPGTRLTVT.

The J gene is TRBJ2-7, the V gene TRBV2; D perhaps matches TRBD2 (5 bases). The ends were cut back, 5 bases at V and 2 bases at J, with 22 bases in the middle. The CDR3 is 17 amino acids. Germline assignment: CDR1 SNHLY and CDR2 FYNNEI. The CDR3 loop reads CASSPRNSTRNTYEQYF. The CDR3 nucleotides read TGTGCCAGCAGTCCTCGGAACAGTACTAGGAACACCTACGAGCAGTACTTC.